These T cell receptor beta chains were read from a single sample in a study of blood T cell repertoires in COVID-19. Sequencing was performed with immunoSEQ multiplex PCR; in TCRdb, only in-frame clones are kept and a portion is missing. The sample has around 250,000 clones, 86% seen once; the top ten hold about 16%. Sequenced: PBMCs or T cells enriched from blood (not recorded which). These receptors all stem from a man younger than 35 who had recovered from COVID-19. Each CDR3 is given with its conserved first and last residue. Each record gives: V gene, J gene, D gene, CDR3 protein. A D gene is named only where the DNA matches it firmly.

TRBV11-2,TRBJ1-3,NA,CASTQGSDTIYF
TRBV24-1,TRBJ2-5,TRBD1,CATSESYRGIETQYF
TRBV5-1,TRBJ1-1,NA,CASTPLTGNTEAFF
TRBV6-5,TRBJ2-7,NA,CASNYRESTYEQYF
TRBV4-2,TRBJ2-2,NA,CASSQEDQRIRARVTGELFF
TRBV6-5,TRBJ2-5,NA,CASSFNPSQETQYF
TRBV11-3,TRBJ1-1,NA,CASSLDSWQGHTEAFF
TRBV5-1,TRBJ2-3,TRBD2,CASSSMGGVNTDTQYF
TRBV19,TRBJ1-1,NA,CASSIVDEQEVEAFF
TRBV19,TRBJ2-5,NA,CASSIQGQETQYF
TRBV19,TRBJ2-1,TRBD2,CASSPWLAGGSSYNEQFF
TRBV7-6,TRBJ2-1,TRBD2,CASSPSSGNYNEQFF
TRBV5-8,TRBJ1-6,NA,CASSLVVGASYNSPLHF
TRBV4-1,TRBJ2-7,TRBD1,CASSQGDRAGHEQYF
TRBV28,TRBJ2-7,NA,CASSLVFREQYF
TRBV19,TRBJ1-2,TRBD1,CASSEGTGANYGYTF
TRBV6-5,TRBJ1-1,TRBD1,CASNQQGADTEAFF
TRBV5-4,TRBJ2-1,TRBD2,CASSTGTSNEQFF
TRBV18,TRBJ1-4,TRBD1,CASSPVGQGGDEKLFF
TRBV27,TRBJ1-1,TRBD1,CASSSQGELPTEAFF
TRBV6-5,TRBJ1-1,NA,CASSYLQGFGTEAFF
TRBV6-5,TRBJ1-2,NA,CASSYSEGYGYTF
TRBV5-1,TRBJ1-1,TRBD1,CASSLEHEGAVNTEAFF
TRBV12-5,TRBJ1-5,TRBD1,CASGTGGNQPQHF
TRBV27,TRBJ2-5,TRBD2,CATRGLAGGETQYF
TRBV6-5,TRBJ1-2,NA,CASSSLGGRGYGYTF
TRBV5-6,TRBJ2-2,NA,CASSQRPTGTGELFF
TRBV21-1,TRBJ1-5,NA,CASSLRQGPYSNQPQHF
TRBV12-3/TRBV12-4,TRBJ1-2,NA,CASSLQTGGYTF
TRBV2,TRBJ1-1,NA,CASRQTANTEAFF
TRBV5-6,TRBJ1-4,TRBD1,CASSFRGLATNEKLFF
TRBV19,TRBJ1-6,TRBD1,CASSMGGQGNSPLHF
TRBV2,TRBJ1-4,TRBD1,CVAGGNVGTYGKLFF
TRBV28,TRBJ2-7,TRBD2,CASSSSGSKNEQYF
TRBV24-1,TRBJ2-7,TRBD2,CATSDWPDGLAGRYEQYF
TRBV19,TRBJ1-1,NA,CASSTSWNTEAFF
TRBV10-1,TRBJ1-1,NA,CASSEGTEAFF
TRBV6-1,TRBJ2-3,NA,CASSEAWTGRATDTQYF
TRBV4-1,TRBJ2-3,TRBD2,CASSHEIPLAGGTDTQYF
TRBV18,TRBJ2-5,TRBD2,CASSPTLAGGETQYF
TRBV5-1,TRBJ2-1,NA,CASSFSGTYNEQFF
TRBV6-5,TRBJ1-4,NA,CASHRAIREKLFF
TRBV18,TRBJ2-3,NA,CASSRTSTTGTDTQYF
TRBV7-9,TRBJ2-2,TRBD1,CASSLTGTGGTGELFF
TRBV19,TRBJ1-2,TRBD1,CASSTPLDRNYGYTF
TRBV12-3/TRBV12-4,TRBJ2-5,NA,CATAVGETQYF
TRBV29-1,TRBJ1-5,TRBD1,CSVEGQGAGQPQHF
TRBV18,TRBJ1-5,TRBD1,CASSPQTGEGNQPQHF
TRBV4-1,TRBJ2-7,TRBD2,CASSQRLAGDTYEQYF
TRBV5-5,TRBJ1-1,TRBD1,CASSWTGGANTEAFF
TRBV9,TRBJ2-1,TRBD1,CASSVEGAWESYNEQFF
TRBV2,TRBJ1-1,NA,CASSVQAGRTEAFF
TRBV10-1,TRBJ2-7,TRBD2,CATSSGGLAQVEQYF
TRBV2,TRBJ2-4,TRBD1,CASRTVDGSGTGGIQYF
TRBV10-3,TRBJ2-1,TRBD2,CAISEDSGGMSSYNEQFF
TRBV4-1,TRBJ2-4,NA,CASSQVAEGSEGGPAKNIQYF